These 30 T cell receptor beta chains originate from one sample sequenced in a study of cytomegalovirus exposure and HLA in healthy donors. The assay was immunoSEQ multiplex PCR, and TCRdb's table has in-frame clones only and misses some. The data contain tens of thousands of clones, 92% of them seen just once; the ten biggest clones take up under 1.5%. Sequencing was done on a sample of PBMCs. The receptors were gathered from a man aged 18-30 years in good health and CMV-seronegative.

V and J are TRBV9 and TRBJ2-1; possibly TRBD2 for D (6 bases). The CDR3 contains 15 residues. Germline V gene sequence: CDR1 SGDLS, CDR2 YYNGEE. V lost 4 bases, J lost 3 bases, and 14 bases lay in between. CDR3 sequence: CASSSATRVYNEQFF. The CDR3 region has the DNA TGTGCCAGCAGCTCTGCGACTAGAGTCTACAATGAGCAGTTCTTC.

The chain couples TRBV21-1 to TRBJ1-5; the table names TRBD1, a call not compared with the DNA. TRBV21-1 is a pseudogene segment. This CDR3 is 17 amino acids long. The CDR3 loop reads CASSPGESRRSNQPQHF. Here the CDR3 DNA reads TGTGCCAGCAGCCCAGGGGAGTCCAGGAGGAGCAATCAGCCCCAGCATTTT.

This rearrangement joins TRBV5-1 to TRBJ2-7; D ambiguous. V was cut by 4 bases and J by 3 bases, with 17 bases left in between. Germline assignment: CDR1 SGHRS and CDR2 YFSETQ. CDR3 length: 15 residues. CDR3 coding DNA: TGCGCCAGCAGCGTTAACAGCATCCCCTTCTACGAGCAGTACTTC. Its translation: CASSVNSIPFYEQYF.

V gene TRBV5-8 combines with J gene TRBJ1-5; D possibly corresponds to TRBD1 (5 bases). Germline V gene lookup returns CDR1 SGHTS and CDR2 YDEGEE. CDR3 length: 11 residues. V was pared by 5 bases and J by 11 bases, with 11 bases between. The CDR3 DNA reads as TGTGCCAGCAGTTTTCAGGGTACCCAGCATTTT. Protein sequence: CASSFQGTQHF. The full variable domain, with the rest looked up from reference TRBV5-8 and TRBJ1-5, is EAGVTQSPTHLIKTRGQQATLRCSPISGHTSVYWYQQALGLGLQFLLWYDEGEERNRGNFPPRFSGRQFPNYSSELNVNALELEDSALYLCASSFQGTQHFGDGTRLSIL.

This chain links TRBV7-2 with TRBJ2-1, with TRBD2 identical over 8 bases. Germline V gives CDR1 SGHTA, CDR2 FQGNSA. This CDR3 is 17 amino acids long. The V segment lost 5 bases and the J segment 10 bases; nucleotides outside the gene matches: 19. CDR3 sequence: CASSRGEGTRPPGEQFF. CDR3 nucleotide sequence: TGTGCCAGCAGCCGGGGGGAGGGGACTAGACCGCCGGGGGAGCAGTTCTTC. Combining the CDR3 with reference TRBV7-2 and TRBJ2-1 gives the whole variable domain GAGVSQSPSNKVTEKGKDVELRCDPISGHTALYWYRQSLGQGLEFLIYFQGNSAPDKSGLPSDRFSAERTGGSVSTLTIQRTQQEDSAVYLCASSRGEGTRPPGEQFFGPGTRLTVL.

The chain links TRBV5-6 to TRBJ2-7; D not resolved. Trimming took 4 bases from V and 0 from J, leaving 2 bases between them. CDR3 length: 11 residues. CDR1 SGHDT and CDR2 YYEEEE come from the germline V gene. The CDR3 DNA follows: TGTGCCAGCAGCCGCTCCTACGAGCAGTACTTC. It encodes CASSRSYEQYF.

V usage is TRBV6-5 and J usage is TRBJ1-1; 7 bases fit TRBD1. The CDR3 contains 15 residues. Trimming cost V 0 bases and J 5 bases; bases outside gene matches: 6. The germline V gene has CDR1 MNHEY and CDR2 SVGAGI. CDR3 residues: CASSYSFLRGTEAFF. Written as DNA, the CDR3 is TGTGCCAGCAGTTACTCGTTTCTCAGGGGGACTGAAGCTTTCTTT.

The chain uses TRBV28 and TRBJ1-4; D ambiguous. Germline V CDR1 and CDR2: MDHEN, SYDVKM. This CDR3 has 15 amino acids. The V end was cut by 5 bases, the J end by 4 bases, with 14 bases between. CDR3 bases: TGTGCCAGCAGTGCCTGGACTGGGGATAATGAAAAACTGTTTTTT. Protein sequence: CASSAWTGDNEKLFF. Combining the CDR3 with reference TRBV28 and TRBJ1-4 gives the whole variable domain DVKVTQSSRYLVKRTGEKVFLECVQDMDHENMFWYRQDPGLGLRLIYFSYDVKMKEKGDIPEGYSVSREKKERFSLILESASTNQTSMYLCASSAWTGDNEKLFFGSGTQLSVL.

The rearrangement joins TRBV4-2 to TRBJ2-7, with 11 bases aligning to TRBD2. The trim removed 4 bases at V and 11 bases at J, leaving 19 bases unmatched. CDR1 LGHNA and CDR2 YNFKEQ come from the germline V gene. This CDR3 spans 17 amino acids. The CDR3 region is CASSPQVLAGGLGEEYF. CDR3 bases: TGTGCCAGCAGCCCCCAAGTCCTAGCGGGAGGATTGGGAGAGGAGTACTTC.

CDR3: CASSLNTGELFF. The CDR3 DNA follows: TGTGCCAGCAGCCTGAACACCGGGGAGCTGTTTTTT. The chain joins TRBV11-3 to TRBJ2-2; no definite D call. V gave up 5 bases and J gave up 1 base, with 2 bases separating them. CDR1 and CDR2 (germline): SGHNT, YENEEA. CDR3 length equals 12 residues.

The chain couples TRBV18 to TRBJ2-5; D gene ambiguous. The CDR3 runs 18 residues. Germline-derived CDR1 and CDR2 are KGHSH and LQKENI. Trimming took off 4 bases at V and 2 bases at J, with 23 bases between the two ends. The CDR3 is CASSHVPVPIEKQETQYF. CDR3 DNA: TGTGCCAGCTCACACGTCCCTGTTCCAATAGAAAAACAAGAGACCCAGTACTTC.

V and J are TRBV6-1 and TRBJ2-7; 9 bases are a match to TRBD1. CDR3 length: 16 residues. Germline V CDR1 and CDR2: MNHNS, SASEGT. After removal of 0 bases from V and 3 bases from J, the junction contained 6 bases not matched to a gene. Written as DNA, the CDR3 is TGTGCCAGCAGTGAAGCGTCTCCGGGACAGGGCTACGAGCAGTACTTC. It encodes CASSEASPGQGYEQYF.

This clone was recorded once. The chain links TRBV19 to TRBJ1-1; 8 nucleotides line up with TRBD1. The CDR3 is made up of 14 amino acids. Unmatched junction bases numbered 5, after V lost 5 bases and J lost 3 bases. Germline CDR1 reads LNHDA; CDR2 reads SQIVND (reference sequence). This CDR3 is CASSLQGVDTEAFF. CDR3 sequence (DNA): TGTGCCAGTAGTCTACAGGGGGTGGACACTGAAGCTTTCTTT.

The chain has TRBV20-1 and TRBJ2-1, with a weak D call TRBD1 (5 bases). Germline assignment: CDR1 DFQATT and CDR2 SNEGSKA (reference sequence). The CDR3 runs 11 residues. This CDR3 reads CRASRGNEQFF. CDR3 in DNA: TGCAGGGCTTCTAGGGGCAATGAGCAGTTCTTC.

The gene calls are TRBV5-6 and TRBJ2-1; a weak D match, TRBD2 (6 bases). V shed 4 bases and J shed 6 bases, with 20 bases lying between them. The length of the CDR3 is 16 residues. Germline CDR1 and CDR2: SGHDT and YYEEEE. The CDR3 region is CASSGLGTGPFNEQFF. DNA of the CDR3: TGTGCCAGCAGCGGTCTTGGGACTGGGCCTTTCAATGAGCAGTTCTTC.

V and J are TRBV5-1 and TRBJ2-1; TRBD1 matches 8 bases. The V gene end was trimmed by 4 bases and the J gene end by 4 bases; junction bases not matched to a gene: 10. The CDR3 extends over 16 amino acids. The V gene's germline CDR1 is SGHRS and CDR2 YFSETQ. CDR3 in DNA: TGCGCCAGCAGCCAAGGGACAGGTGGAAGTTACAATGAGCAGTTCTTC. Translated: CASSQGTGGSYNEQFF.

V gene TRBV5-1 combines with J gene TRBJ2-3, with 7 bases matching TRBD2. Germline loops: CDR1 SGHRS, CDR2 YFSETQ. CDR3 size: 15 residues. The ends lost 0 bases at V and 6 bases at J; junction bases unmatched: 7. DNA of the CDR3: TGCGCCAGCAGCTTGGAAGCGGGATGGCTCGATACGCAGTATTTT. Its translation: CASSLEAGWLDTQYF.

Only a few counts were recorded for this clone. The V and J genes are TRBV6-1 and TRBJ1-2; 8 bases align to TRBD1. The V segment lost 7 bases and the J segment 6 bases; nucleotides outside the gene matches: 7. This CDR3 spans 13 amino acids. Germline V gene sequence: CDR1 MNHNS, CDR2 SASEGT. The CDR3 here is CASISDRVDGYTF. The CDR3, as DNA: TGTGCCAGCATATCGGACAGGGTGGATGGCTACACCTTC.

As for this clone: Other DNA sequences in the same sample also yield this CDR3. V gene TRBV4-2 combines with J gene TRBJ2-1; possibly TRBD1 for D (6 bases). Trimming removed 0 bases at V and 1 base at J, with 10 bases between. CDR3 length equals 16 residues. The germline gives CDR1 LGHNA, CDR2 YNFKEQ. For the CDR3, the DNA is TGTGCCAGCAGCCAAGATCGCCAGGGGTCCTACAATGAGCAGTTCTTC. This encodes CASSQDRQGSYNEQFF.

The chain employs TRBV6-5 and TRBJ2-5; D may be TRBD1 (5 bases). There are 14 residues in the CDR3. Germline CDR1 MNHEY, CDR2 SVGAGI. Trimming cost V 5 bases and J 1 base, with 11 bases left between them. CDR3 region: CASSEVTVQETQYF. The CDR3 DNA reads TGTGCCAGCAGTGAAGTGACAGTCCAAGAGACCCAGTACTTC.

Only one count was recorded for this clone. The V call is TRBV29-1, the J call TRBJ2-1; the D gene is possibly TRBD2 (5 bases). Germline CDR1 SQVTM, CDR2 ANQGSEA. The germline V and J ends were trimmed by 1 base and 0 bases, with 7 bases remaining between them. This CDR3 is 14 amino acids long. As DNA, the CDR3 is TGCAGCGTTGAAGGAGGAGGCTCCTACAATGAGCAGTTCTTC. As protein: CSVEGGGSYNEQFF.

The J gene is TRBJ1-2, the V gene TRBV28, with D unresolved. Germline CDR1 and CDR2: MDHEN and SYDVKM. V was clipped by 4 bases and J by 0 bases, with 9 bases between them. The CDR3 has 14 residues. CDR3 in amino acids: CASSWETPNYGYTF. The CDR3 bases are TGTGCCAGCAGTTGGGAGACACCTAACTATGGCTACACCTTC.

To note about this clone: One junction end disagrees with the germline gene, perhaps due to a read error. Other DNA sequences within the sample encode an identical CDR3. The CDR3 spells CASSLDRAGRGQTQYF. CDR3 sequence (DNA): TGTGCCAGCAGCCTAGATCGGGCGGGCCGCGGACAGACCCAGTACTTC. The rearrangement uses TRBV11-2 and TRBJ2-5; TRBD2 might be the D (5 bases). Germline values: CDR1 SGHAT, CDR2 FQNNGV. This CDR3 comprises 16 residues.

This clone ranks as medium-sized (0.01 to 0.1%). CDR3 sequence: CASSLGGSSRGETQYF. The CDR3 coding sequence is TGTGCCAGCAGCTTAGGGGGTAGCTCTAGGGGAGAGACCCAGTACTTC. The chain recombines TRBV7-9 with TRBJ2-5; D might be TRBD1 (5 bases). CDR1 is SEHNR, CDR2 FQNEAQ, per germline (reference sequence). V shed 1 base and J shed 4 bases, with 16 bases lying between them. The CDR3 loop spans 16 amino acids.

The DNA of the CDR3 is TGCGCCAGCAGTTCCCAAGGACGAGGGTTTTCGCAGACCCAGTACTTC. Amino acids: CASSSQGRGFSQTQYF. V usage is TRBV10-1 and J usage is TRBJ2-5; D possibly corresponds to TRBD2 (5 bases). Trimming removed 5 bases at V and 6 bases at J, with 22 bases between. This CDR3 contains 16 residues. Germline lookup yields CDR1 WNHNN and CDR2 SYGVQD (reference sequence).

The chain combines TRBV6-4 with TRBJ2-1, with 12 bases matching TRBD2. Per the germline V gene, CDR1 is MRHNA and CDR2 is SNTAGT. V shed 6 bases and J 4 bases; nucleotides not matched to a gene: 4. This CDR3 has 15 amino acids. Here the CDR3 reads CASSPTSGGYNEQFF. CDR3 nucleotide sequence: TGTGCCAGCAGCCCGACTAGCGGGGGTTACAATGAGCAGTTCTTC.

The rearrangement links TRBV2 to TRBJ2-3, with D perhaps TRBD2 (5 bases). Trimming pared 6 bases from V and 0 bases from J, leaving 13 bases between. The CDR3 consists of 15 residues. Germline V gene lookup returns CDR1 SNHLY and CDR2 FYNNEI. CDR3 nucleotides: TGTGCCAGCAGCAGGCTAGCATCTAGCACAGATACGCAGTATTTT. Translating it yields CASSRLASSTDTQYF.

This chain links TRBV5-4 with TRBJ2-1, with TRBD1 as a possible D gene (5 bases). The V gene lost 4 bases and the J gene lost 5 bases, with 13 bases spanning the gap. Per the germline V gene, CDR1 is SGHNT and CDR2 is YYREEE (reference sequence). The CDR3 consists of 14 residues. The CDR3 region has the DNA TGTGCCAGCAGCGGGTGGGGCAGGAACAATGAGCAGTTCTTC. This translates into CASSGWGRNNEQFF.

The chain links TRBV28 to TRBJ1-4; a weak D match, TRBD1 (5 bases). Germline assignment: CDR1 MDHEN and CDR2 SYDVKM. V gave up 6 bases and J gave up 8 bases, with 16 bases separating them. The CDR3 covers 14 residues. The CDR3 loop is CASRPGSGDEKLFF. The DNA of the CDR3 is TGTGCCAGCAGGCCCGGTTCGGGGGACGAAAAACTGTTTTTT.

This clone came up once. This chain links TRBV18 with TRBJ2-7; D perhaps matches TRBD2 (5 bases). Germline V gene data show CDR1 as KGHSH and CDR2 as LQKENI. Trimming left V 0 bases short and J 2 bases short, with 17 bases between. This CDR3 is 17 amino acids long. CDR3 DNA sequence: TGTGCCAGCTCACCACCGAGGGAAAGATCGGGCACCTACGAGCAGTACTTC. Protein: CASSPPRERSGTYEQYF.